The following is a T cell receptor beta chain sequence with its context. Its cognate antigen is unknown. Focal radiation plus CTLA-4 blockade with ipilimumab was administered to patients who had chemo-refractory metastatic non-small-cell lung cancer. Losses at the gene ends were 11 bases for V and 0 bases for J; bases not matched to a gene: 11. The germline gives CDR1 SGHVS, CDR2 FQNEAQ. The CDR3 length is 15 residues. Assay: immunoSEQ multiplex PCR; the TCRdb copy retains only in-frame clones and omits some. The sample lists around 80,000 clones, about 84% occurring once. The data belong to a study of radiotherapy plus CTLA-4 blockade in lung cancer. Study information: Around 19% of enrolled patients responded objectively, and roughly 30% had disease control.

Study-level results: Peripheral blood showed expansion of tumor-derived TCR clones after radiotherapy and ipilimumab. Interferon-beta and early blood T cell clone dynamics reportedly predicted response best.

The chain links TRBV7-8 to TRBJ2-3; 7 bases fit TRBD2. Sequencing used peripheral blood, obtained from a patient treated with radiotherapy plus ipilimumab. The receptor's source is a human donor with non-small cell lung cancer who had stable disease on radiotherapy plus ipilimumab. The CDR3 sequence is CAGGSGAPSTDTQYF. Here the CDR3 DNA reads TGTGCCGGGGGAAGCGGGGCCCCTAGCACAGATACGCAGTATTTT.